The 29 T cell receptor beta chains given below trace back to one sample, sequenced in a study of blood T cell repertoires in COVID-19. Clones were read by immunoSEQ multiplex PCR, and TCRdb kept only the in-frame ones, dropping some. The data show roughly 250,000 clones, approximately 86% seen once. Material: PBMCs or T cells enriched from blood (not recorded which). These receptor sequences come from a woman aged 45-59 years who had recovered from COVID-19.

This chain uses TRBV7-6 with TRBJ2-1, with TRBD2 matching 9 bases. Trimming removed 2 bases from V and 6 bases from J; junction bases left unmatched: 5. The CDR3 runs 15 residues. The V gene's germline CDR1 is SGHVS and CDR2 FNYEAQ. The CDR3 loop is CASSLFSGSGNEQFF. CDR3 DNA sequence: TGTGCCAGCAGCTTATTTAGCGGGAGTGGCAATGAGCAGTTCTTC.

CDR3 protein: CSASGDRVNTEAFF. In nucleotides, the CDR3 is TGCAGTGCTAGTGGGGACAGGGTGAACACTGAAGCTTTCTTT. The chain recombines TRBV20-1 with TRBJ1-1; 9 bases line up with TRBD1. The CDR3 spans 14 residues. The ends lost 3 bases at V and 0 bases at J; junction bases unmatched: 2. Germline CDR1 reads DFQATT; CDR2 reads SNEGSKA (reference sequence).

The chain joins TRBV3-1 (or the pseudogene TRBV3-2) to TRBJ1-5, with a possible D match to TRBD1 (5 bases). The CDR3 is made up of 17 amino acids. The V end was cut by 6 bases, the J end by 0 bases, with 18 bases between. Per the germline V gene, CDR1 is LGHDT and CDR2 is YNNKEL (reference sequence). CDR3 amino acids: CASRTLGGAFSNQPQHF. The CDR3, as DNA: TGTGCCAGCAGGACGCTGGGGGGAGCTTTTAGCAATCAGCCCCAGCATTTT.

V and J are TRBV5-1 and TRBJ1-3; D gene ambiguous. V was trimmed by 4 bases and J by 0 bases, leaving 11 bases between them. Per the germline V gene, CDR1 is SGHRS and CDR2 is YFSETQ. This CDR3 region has 15 residues. The CDR3 region has the DNA TGCGCCAGCAGCCGCAACAGCCACTCTGGAAACACCATATATTTT. Translating it yields CASSRNSHSGNTIYF.

The J gene is TRBJ2-1, the V gene TRBV28, with a tentative D call TRBD1 (6 bases). In germline, CDR1 is MDHEN, CDR2 SYDVKM. The CDR3 is 19 amino acids. V was clipped by 5 bases and J by 1 base, with 24 bases between them. CDR3 sequence (DNA): TGTGCCAGCAGTCATCTTAGCGTGGGGGCCCCCAATTCCTACAATGAGCAGTTCTTC. Residues: CASSHLSVGAPNSYNEQFF.

V is TRBV18 and J is TRBJ1-1; no firm D call. The CDR3 spans 13 residues. V was cut by 5 bases and J by 10 bases, with 17 bases left in between. Germline CDR1 reads KGHSH; CDR2 reads LQKENI. The CDR3 protein is CASSRTVRRSAFF. CDR3 coding DNA: TGTGCCAGCTCAAGGACCGTCCGGAGGTCAGCTTTCTTT.

V is TRBV27 and J is TRBJ1-6, with unresolved D. This CDR3 contains 15 residues. V was clipped by 4 bases and J by 4 bases, with 11 bases between them. CDR1 and CDR2 (germline): MNHEY, SMNVEV (reference sequence). CDR3 in DNA: TGTGCCAGCAGTTCCCGGCAGACATATAATTCACCCCTCCACTTT. Its protein is CASSSRQTYNSPLHF.

The chain combines TRBV7-8 with TRBJ1-5; D may be TRBD1 (5 bases). Trimming took 3 bases from V and 6 from J, leaving 9 bases between them. Germline assignment: CDR1 SGHVS and CDR2 FQNEAQ. CDR3 length: 13 residues. CDR3 DNA sequence: TGTGCCAGCAGCTTCCCGGGGGTTCAGCCCCAGCATTTT. It yields the protein CASSFPGVQPQHF.

The rearrangement links TRBV28 to TRBJ1-2; 7 positions agree with TRBD1. Germline V gene lookup returns CDR1 MDHEN and CDR2 SYDVKM. The CDR3 is made up of 16 amino acids. V gave up 2 bases and J gave up 8 bases; unmatched junction bases: 14. CDR3 in DNA: TGTGCCAGCAGTTTAAGGGGAACAGGGGCCGCCCGCGGCTACACCTTC. Its translation is CASSLRGTGAARGYTF.

J is TRBJ2-1 and V is TRBV7-9, with 11 positions matching TRBD2. CDR1 and CDR2 from the germline V gene are SEHNR and FQNEAQ (reference sequence). V lost 0 bases to trimming and J lost 5 bases; unmatched junction nucleotides: 9. This CDR3 region has 18 residues. The CDR3 nucleotides read TGTGCCAGCAGCTTAGCAAGGACTAGCGGGCAACAAAACAATGAGCAGTTCTTC. This encodes CASSLARTSGQQNNEQFF.

V is TRBV9 and J is TRBJ1-3; no firm D call. The CDR3 is 16 residues long. CDR1 SGDLS and CDR2 YYNGEE come from the germline V gene. The ends were cut back, 0 bases at V and 2 bases at J, with 12 bases in the middle. Here the CDR3 DNA reads TGTGCCAGCAGCGTAGAGGCAGCCGGGACTGGAAACACCATATATTTT. It translates to CASSVEAAGTGNTIYF.

The rearrangement uses TRBV24-1 and TRBJ2-7, with 8 bases aligning to TRBD1. CDR3 size: 15 residues. In germline, CDR1 is KGHDR, CDR2 SFDVKD. V was clipped by 3 bases and J by 5 bases; unmatched bases: 8. As DNA, the CDR3 is TGTGCCACCAGTGATCCGGGACAGGTAACACACGAGCAGTACTTC. It codes for CATSDPGQVTHEQYF.

CDR3 sequence reads: CASSLTGISNQPQHF. CDR3 nucleotides: TGCGCCAGCAGCCTGACGGGAATAAGTAATCAGCCCCAGCATTTT. The gene calls are TRBV5-1 and TRBJ1-5; D gene ambiguous. The CDR3 sequence is 15 residues long. The germline V gene has CDR1 SGHRS and CDR2 YFSETQ. The ends were cut back, 4 bases at V and 4 bases at J, with 15 bases in the middle.

The rearrangement uses TRBV10-3 and TRBJ1-2, with 8 bases aligning to TRBD1. This CDR3 contains 13 residues. Germline assignment: CDR1 ENHRY and CDR2 SYGVKD. V was clipped by 5 bases and J by 8 bases; unmatched bases: 7. The CDR3 DNA follows: TGTGCCATCAGTCCCGGACAGGGCGGGGGCTACACCTTC. This codes for CAISPGQGGGYTF.

The chain is built from TRBV5-1 and TRBJ1-2; 8 bases line up with TRBD1. The CDR3 runs to 12 residues. Germline loops: CDR1 SGHRS, CDR2 YFSETQ. Trimming at V came to 2 bases and at J to 8 bases, leaving 2 bases not matched to a gene. CDR3 DNA sequence: TGCGCCAGCAGCTTCGGGGACAGGGGCTACACCTTC. It yields the protein CASSFGDRGYTF.

CDR3 nucleotide sequence: TGTGCCAGCAGCTTAAGCGGGGTTAACCAGTTCTTC. Its protein is CASSLSGVNQFF. This chain uses TRBV11-2 with TRBJ2-1; 7 nucleotides align to TRBD2. Germline V lookup: CDR1 SGHAT, CDR2 FQNNGV. V lost 2 bases to trimming and J lost 13 bases; unmatched junction nucleotides: 5. CDR3 length equals 12 residues.

About this clone: The junction does not match germline at one end; this may be a read error. CDR3 sequence reads: CASSVIKGHQENSPLHF. DNA for the CDR3: TGTGCCAGCAGTGTAATTAAAGGACACCAAGAAAATTCGCCCCTCCACTTT. The chain has TRBV28 and TRBJ1-6; TRBD1 is a possible D gene (5 bases). Germline V gene data show CDR1 as MDHEN and CDR2 as SYDVKM. This CDR3 has 17 amino acids.

This rearrangement joins TRBV19 to TRBJ2-2; possible D gene TRBD1, 5 bases. Deletions cut 5 bases from V and 8 bases from J, with 18 bases between. The CDR3 extends over 15 amino acids. CDR1 LNHDA and CDR2 SQIVND come from the germline V gene (reference sequence). As DNA, the CDR3 is TGTGCCAGTAGTTATGGACAACAAAGGGTGGGGGAGCTGTTTTTT. This sequence encodes CASSYGQQRVGELFF.

This clone was detected only once. The chain carries TRBV25-1 and TRBJ1-1; 9 bases agree with TRBD1. There are 13 residues in the CDR3. J was trimmed by 7 bases and V by 4 bases; bases with no gene match: 4. Per germline, CDR1 MGHDK and CDR2 SYGVNS. This CDR3 reads CASSGGDRVEAFF. DNA for the CDR3: TGTGCCAGCAGTGGGGGGGACAGGGTTGAAGCTTTCTTT. The variable domain in full, completed from reference TRBV25-1 and TRBJ1-1, reads EADIYQTPRYLVIGTGKKITLECSQTMGHDKMYWYQQDPGMELHLIHYSYGVNSTEKGDLSSESTVSRIRTEHFPLTLESARPSHTSQYLCASSGGDRVEAFFGQGTRLTVV.

The chain is built from TRBV6-5 and TRBJ1-2; TRBD1 matches at 9 bases. CDR3 length equals 14 residues. Per the germline V gene, CDR1 is MNHEY and CDR2 is SVGAGI. The ends lost 6 bases at V and 6 bases at J; junction bases unmatched: 8. CDR3 DNA: TGTGCCAGCAGCCGTAGCGACAGGGGGAATGGCTACACCTTC. Protein product: CASSRSDRGNGYTF.

CDR3 amino acids: CASSPGTGGTEAFF. CDR3 bases: TGTGCCAGCAGCCCCGGGACAGGTGGTACTGAAGCTTTCTTT. The chain is built from TRBV11-2 and TRBJ1-1, with 8 bases lining up with TRBD1. Germline CDR1 is SGHAT and CDR2 is FQNNGV. The CDR3 runs 14 residues. V was pared by 5 bases and J by 5 bases, with 7 bases of the junction left unmatched.

The chain employs TRBV30 and TRBJ2-7; 11 bases fit TRBD2. The V gene's germline CDR1 is GTSNPN and CDR2 SVGIG (reference sequence). This CDR3 comprises 16 residues. The V and J ends lost 3 bases and 4 bases, in that order; junction bases with no gene match: 11. In nucleotides, the CDR3 is TGTGCCTGGAGGACTCCTCTAGCGGGAGGCATTTACGAGCAGTACTTC. Translated: CAWRTPLAGGIYEQYF. The full variable domain, with the rest looked up from reference TRBV30 and TRBJ2-7, is SQTIHQWPATLVQPVGSPLSLECTVEGTSNPNLYWYRQAAGRGLQLLFYSVGIGQISSEVPQNLSASRPQDRQFILSSKKLLLSDSGFYLCAWRTPLAGGIYEQYFGPGTRLTVT.

V gene TRBV5-5 combines with J gene TRBJ2-4; 11 bases are a match to TRBD1. The V gene end was trimmed by 3 bases and the J gene end by 6 bases; junction bases not matched to a gene: 5. Germline CDR1 and CDR2: SGHKS and YYEKEE (reference sequence). The CDR3 is 15 amino acids. Written as DNA, the CDR3 is TGTGCCAGCAGCTCGGGGGACAGGGGGTTAAACATTCAGTACTTC. This gives the protein CASSSGDRGLNIQYF.

V is TRBV5-1 and J is TRBJ1-2; D gene ambiguous. The CDR3 contains 14 residues. V lost 6 bases to trimming and J lost 4 bases, with 16 bases between them. From germline, CDR1 is SGHRS and CDR2 YFSETQ. The CDR3 reads CASTDPGRIYGYTF. The CDR3 coding sequence is TGCGCCAGCACCGACCCGGGTAGGATCTATGGCTACACCTTC. The full variable domain, with the rest looked up from reference TRBV5-1 and TRBJ1-2, is KAGVTQTPRYLIKTRGQQVTLSCSPISGHRSVSWYQQTPGQGLQFLFEYFSETQRNKGNFPGRFSGRQFSNSRSEMNVSTLELGDSALYLCASTDPGRIYGYTFGSGTRLTVV.

The chain couples TRBV19 to TRBJ1-4; D is unclear. CDR1 and CDR2 (germline): LNHDA, SQIVND (reference sequence). V lost 4 bases and J 2 bases, leaving 11 bases between the germline ends. The CDR3 consists of 15 residues. CDR3 residues: CASSTSARTNEKLFF. CDR3 DNA sequence: TGTGCCAGTAGTACTTCGGCCAGGACTAATGAAAAACTGTTTTTT.

DNA for the CDR3: TGCGCCAGCACTCTAGCGGGAGGTCGCACCGGGGAGCTGTTTTTT. Translating gives CASTLAGGRTGELFF. This chain joins TRBV10-2 and TRBJ2-2; 11 bases are shared with TRBD2. Per germline, CDR1 WSHSY and CDR2 SAAADI. The junction had 5 bases not matched to a gene; V was cut back by 7 bases and J by 4 bases. This CDR3 is 15 amino acids long.

This chain links TRBV18 with TRBJ2-3; the D gene is possibly TRBD1 (5 bases). The CDR3 is 15 amino acids. Germline loops: CDR1 KGHSH, CDR2 LQKENI. Trimming took off 6 bases at V and 6 bases at J, with 19 bases between the two ends. The DNA for the CDR3 is TGTGCCAGCTCCTCTACCCAGGGCGCGTCGGATACGCAGTATTTT. Its protein is CASSSTQGASDTQYF.

This clone was observed a single time. V usage is TRBV15 and J usage is TRBJ1-1; D uncertain. This CDR3 contains 17 residues. Trimming took off 5 bases at V and 0 bases at J, with 19 bases between the two ends. Per the germline V gene, CDR1 is LNHNV and CDR2 is YYDKDF (reference sequence). This CDR3 reads CATSSTPGENLNTEAFF. DNA for the CDR3: TGTGCCACCAGCTCCACCCCCGGGGAGAATCTGAACACTGAAGCTTTCTTT.

The chain's CDR3 is CASTRGYSGNTIYF. The CDR3 DNA reads as TGTGCCAGCACTAGGGGGTACTCTGGAAACACCATATATTTT. J is TRBJ1-3 and V is TRBV9, with D perhaps TRBD1 (6 bases). The CDR3 has 14 amino acids. The germline gives CDR1 SGDLS, CDR2 YYNGEE. Trimming stripped 6 bases from V and 0 bases from J, with 10 bases between.